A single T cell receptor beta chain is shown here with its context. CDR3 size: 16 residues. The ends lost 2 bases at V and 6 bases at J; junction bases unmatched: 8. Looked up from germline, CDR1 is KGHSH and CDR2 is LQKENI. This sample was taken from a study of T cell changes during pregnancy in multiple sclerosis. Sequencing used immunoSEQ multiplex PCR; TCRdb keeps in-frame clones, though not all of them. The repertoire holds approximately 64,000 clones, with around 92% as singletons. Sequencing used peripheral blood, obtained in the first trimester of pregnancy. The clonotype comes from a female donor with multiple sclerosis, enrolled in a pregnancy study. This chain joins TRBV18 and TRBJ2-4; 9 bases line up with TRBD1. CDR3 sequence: CASSPKDRGAVNIQYF. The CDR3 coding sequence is TGTGCCAGCTCACCAAAGGACAGGGGCGCCGTAAACATTCAGTACTTC. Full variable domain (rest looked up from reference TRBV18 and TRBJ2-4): NAGVMQNPRHLVRRRGQEARLRCSPMKGHSHVYWYRQLPEEGLKFMVYLQKENIIDESGMPKERFSAEFPKEGPSILRIQQVVRGDSAAYFCASSPKDRGAVNIQYFGAGTRLSVL.